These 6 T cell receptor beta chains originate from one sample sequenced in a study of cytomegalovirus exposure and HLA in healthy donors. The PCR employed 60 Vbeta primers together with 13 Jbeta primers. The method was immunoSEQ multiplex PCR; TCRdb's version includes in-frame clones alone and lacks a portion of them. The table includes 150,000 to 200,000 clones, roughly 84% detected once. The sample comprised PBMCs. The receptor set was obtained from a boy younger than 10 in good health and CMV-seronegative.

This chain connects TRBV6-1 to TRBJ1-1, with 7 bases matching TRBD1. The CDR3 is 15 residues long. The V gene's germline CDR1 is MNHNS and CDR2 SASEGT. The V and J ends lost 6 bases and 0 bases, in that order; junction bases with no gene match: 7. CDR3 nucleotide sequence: TGTGCCAGCAGCGACAGGGCTTCTATGAACACTGAAGCTTTCTTT. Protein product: CASSDRASMNTEAFF.

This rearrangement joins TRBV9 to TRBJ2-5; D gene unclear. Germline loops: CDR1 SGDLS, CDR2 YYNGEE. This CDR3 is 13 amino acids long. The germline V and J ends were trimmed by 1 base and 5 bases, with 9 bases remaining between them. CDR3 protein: CASSVRVSETQYF. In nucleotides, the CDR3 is TGTGCCAGCAGCGTACGCGTGTCGGAGACCCAGTACTTC.

For the CDR3, the DNA is TGTGCCAGCAGCCAAGGACGGAGGGCTAGCGGGTACACCGGGGAGCTGTTTTTT. Translated, it gives CASSQGRRASGYTGELFF. This chain links TRBV14 with TRBJ2-2, with 8 bases lining up with TRBD2. Germline values: CDR1 SGHDN, CDR2 FVKESK. This CDR3 is 18 amino acids long. V dropped 1 base and J dropped 3; count of bases not matched to a gene: 10.

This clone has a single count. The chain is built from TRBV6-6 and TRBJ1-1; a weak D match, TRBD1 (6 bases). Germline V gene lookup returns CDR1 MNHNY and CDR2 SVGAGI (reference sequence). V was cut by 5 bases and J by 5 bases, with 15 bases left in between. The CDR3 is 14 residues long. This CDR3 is CASSAYREGTEAFF. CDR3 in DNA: TGTGCCAGCAGTGCATACAGGGAAGGTACTGAAGCTTTCTTT.

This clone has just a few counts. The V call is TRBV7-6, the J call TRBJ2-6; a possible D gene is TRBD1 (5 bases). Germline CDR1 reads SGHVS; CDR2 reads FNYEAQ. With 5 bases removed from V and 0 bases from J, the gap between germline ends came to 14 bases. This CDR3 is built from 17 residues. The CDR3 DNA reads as TGTGCCAGCAGCCCACTCTATAGGGGCTCTGGGGCCAACGTCCTGACTTTC. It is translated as CASSPLYRGSGANVLTF.

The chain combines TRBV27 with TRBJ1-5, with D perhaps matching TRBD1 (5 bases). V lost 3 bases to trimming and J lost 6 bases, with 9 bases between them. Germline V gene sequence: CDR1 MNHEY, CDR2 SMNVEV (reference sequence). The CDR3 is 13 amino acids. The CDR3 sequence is CASSFDRGQPQHF. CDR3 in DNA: TGTGCCAGCAGTTTCGACAGAGGTCAGCCCCAGCATTTT.